This T cell receptor beta chain came from a study of cytotoxic CD8 clonotypes in ibrutinib-treated CLL. Notes on this clone: No antigen is known for it.

Here immunoSEQ multiplex PCR was the method, and the copy in TCRdb shows in-frame clones only, minus some. The table lists around 140,000 clones, approximately 83% of them singletons. Study observations and caveats: Treatment saw public clonotypes, which were uncommon, either contract or stay stable.

Germline assignment: CDR1 SGHVS and CDR2 FQNEAQ. The CDR3 contains 14 residues. The V gene lost 5 bases and the J gene lost 8 bases, with 16 bases spanning the gap. This sample comprised PBMCs, obtained after 24 months of ibrutinib treatment. The TCR sequence derives from a human donor with chronic lymphocytic leukemia. The V call is TRBV7-8, the J call TRBJ2-1; D is uncertain. Here the CDR3 DNA reads TGTGCCAGCAGCCCGGCCCCGGTAGCCGATGAGCAGTTCTTC. This translates into CASSPAPVADEQFF.